The 12 T cell receptor beta chains presented below share a single source sample, sequenced in a study of cytotoxic CD8 clonotypes in ibrutinib-treated CLL. This table comes from immunoSEQ multiplex PCR, and its TCRdb copy is limited to in-frame clones, with some not included. In the table there are about 56,000 clones, approximately 52% of which are singletons. This sample comprised PBMCs, obtained after 24 months of ibrutinib treatment. These receptors were taken from a human donor with chronic lymphocytic leukemia.

V gene TRBV9 combines with J gene TRBJ2-1; D possibly corresponds to TRBD2 (6 bases). The CDR3 length is 16 residues. V was pared by 2 bases and J by 8 bases, with 20 bases between. Germline V lookup: CDR1 SGDLS, CDR2 YYNGEE. The CDR3 is CASSVGAGRTSDEQFF. The CDR3, as DNA: TGTGCCAGCAGCGTTGGGGCGGGAAGAACATCGGATGAGCAGTTCTTC.

V and J are TRBV14 and TRBJ1-2; TRBD1 is a possible D gene (5 bases). Germline V gene sequence: CDR1 SGHDN, CDR2 FVKESK. Trimming took off 0 bases at V and 4 bases at J, with 9 bases between the two ends. This CDR3 contains 14 residues. DNA for the CDR3: TGTGCCAGCAGCCAAGATTTGACAGCCTATGGCTACACCTTC. Its protein product is CASSQDLTAYGYTF.

The chain couples TRBV6-5 to TRBJ2-1, with D perhaps TRBD1 or TRBD2 (6 bases each). Per germline, CDR1 MNHEY and CDR2 SVGAGI. V lost 7 bases to trimming and J lost 5 bases, with 12 bases between them. The CDR3 length is 13 residues. CDR3 nucleotide sequence: TGTGCCAGCACCCGGGGGCCACACAATGAGCAGTTCTTC. It specifies CASTRGPHNEQFF.

This clone was recorded a few times. V usage is TRBV2 and J usage is TRBJ1-5; no firm D call. Per the germline V gene, CDR1 is SNHLY and CDR2 is FYNNEI. V lost 4 bases, J lost 7 bases, and 11 bases lay in between. This CDR3 is 13 amino acids long. CDR3 residues: CASSVGIWQPQHF. Written as DNA, the CDR3 is TGTGCCAGCAGTGTGGGTATTTGGCAGCCCCAGCATTTT. Full variable domain (missing parts from reference TRBV2 and TRBJ1-5): EPEVTQTPSHQVTQMGQEVILRCVPISNHLYFYWYRQILGQKVEFLVSFYNNEISEKSEIFDDQFSVERPDGSNFTLKIRSTKLEDSAMYFCASSVGIWQPQHFGDGTRLSIL.

J is TRBJ1-1 and V is TRBV6-4; D uncertain. The length of the CDR3 is 16 residues. V lost 7 bases and J lost 0, with 18 bases in between. Looked up from germline, CDR1 is MRHNA and CDR2 is SNTAGT. As DNA, the CDR3 is TGTGCCAGCAATGGGCACGGGGTGCGCATGAACACTGAAGCTTTCTTT. This gives the protein CASNGHGVRMNTEAFF.

The V and J genes are TRBV5-5 and TRBJ2-2; D might be TRBD2 (6 bases). CDR3 length equals 15 residues. CDR1 and CDR2 from the germline V gene are SGHKS and YYEKEE (reference sequence). V lost 1 base and J 5 bases, leaving 12 bases between the germline ends. The CDR3: CASSLRSGRTGELFF. DNA for the CDR3: TGTGCCAGCAGCTTGCGTTCAGGGAGGACCGGGGAGCTGTTTTTT. Together with reference TRBV5-5 and TRBJ2-2, the CDR3 gives the full variable domain: DAGVTQSPTHLIKTRGQQVTLRCSPISGHKSVSWYQQVLGQGPQFIFQYYEKEERGRGNFPDRFSARQFPNYSSELNVNALLLGDSALYLCASSLRSGRTGELFFGEGSRLTVL.

The sample holds one count of this clone. The DNA of the CDR3 is TGTGCCAGCAGCGTAGGGAGCGGGGGGGCCGACGGCGGGGAGCTGTTTTTT. This codes for CASSVGSGGADGGELFF. The chain carries TRBV9 and TRBJ2-2, with 10 positions matching TRBD2. CDR1 and CDR2 from the germline V gene are SGDLS and YYNGEE. V shed 0 bases, J shed 7 bases, and the junction held 9 bases outside the gene matches. CDR3 length: 17 residues.

This clone came up a few times. Within the sample, other DNA sequences also encode this same CDR3. The chain combines TRBV9 with TRBJ1-6, with D hard to call. Trimming cost V 0 bases and J 7 bases, with 8 bases left between them. This CDR3 contains 14 residues. Germline V gene lookup returns CDR1 SGDLS and CDR2 YYNGEE. CDR3 DNA: TGTGCCAGCAGCGTAGGGCCCGAGAATTCACCCCTCCACTTT. Amino acids: CASSVGPENSPLHF.

By frequency in the sample, this clone is medium-sized. The chain has TRBV2 and TRBJ2-7, with TRBD1 matching 8 bases. Trimming removed 5 bases from V and 2 bases from J; junction bases left unmatched: 8. Germline V CDR1 and CDR2: SNHLY, FYNNEI. The CDR3 is 15 residues long. CDR3 loop: CASSFDRGTTYEQYV. The CDR3 DNA sequence: TGTGCCAGCAGTTTTGACAGGGGAACTACCTACGAGCAGTACGTC.

J is TRBJ2-1 and V is TRBV15, with a possible D match to TRBD2 (6 bases). The CDR3 is 16 amino acids. The germline V gene has CDR1 LNHNV and CDR2 YYDKDF (reference sequence). V was shortened by 0 bases and J by 3 bases, with 12 bases between the two germline ends. CDR3 DNA: TGTGCCACCAGCAGAGAGGGGAGGAGGGGCTACAATGAGCAGTTCTTC. It yields the protein CATSREGRRGYNEQFF.

With respect to this clone: The junction and the germline gene differ at one end; a read error may be behind it. This chain joins TRBV5-6 and TRBJ2-5, with D possibly being TRBD2 (5 bases). There are 14 residues in the CDR3. In germline, CDR1 is SGHDT, CDR2 YYEEEE. For the CDR3, the DNA is TGTGCCAGCAGCCCCCGGCGCTTTAGTTGGAGGTGCGACTTC. Its translation: CASSPRRFSWRCDF.

This sequence joins TRBV5-3 and TRBJ1-5, with D perhaps TRBD1 (6 bases). TRBV5-3 is labeled an ORF, and its function is uncertain. Trimming left V 6 bases short and J 5 bases short, with 24 bases between. The CDR3 contains 17 residues. CDR3 residues: CARKEKDRRGIHQPQHF. The CDR3 nucleotides read TGTGCCAGAAAAGAAAAAGATAGGAGGGGGATACATCAGCCCCAGCATTTT.